This T cell receptor beta chain was recorded in a study of identical twins. Study-wide results and caveats: Out-of-frame beta sequences exhibited a weaker degree of excess twin sharing. Partial confounding of zero-insertion analyses by invariant MAIT and iNKT cells was possible.

This CDR3 contains 14 residues. V gave up 6 bases and J gave up 1 base; unmatched junction bases: 5. Germline-derived CDR1 and CDR2 are SNHLY and FYNNEI. TCRdb fed the 5' RACE reads into MiXCR, producing one record per CDR3 protein. The table includes 500,000 or so distinct CDR3 sequences, 14% detected once. This clonotype was picked up many times. Its antigen is still unknown. Separately, the same data were catalogued under a study of yellow fever vaccine responses in identical twins.

J is TRBJ2-7 and V is TRBV2, with 8 positions matching TRBD1. Sequenced material: CD4+ T cells sorted from blood. The clonotype comes from a woman younger than 35 in good health. The DNA for the CDR3 is TGTGCCAGCAGGGACAGGGAGAGTTCCTACGAGCAGTACTTC. Protein product: CASRDRESSYEQYF.